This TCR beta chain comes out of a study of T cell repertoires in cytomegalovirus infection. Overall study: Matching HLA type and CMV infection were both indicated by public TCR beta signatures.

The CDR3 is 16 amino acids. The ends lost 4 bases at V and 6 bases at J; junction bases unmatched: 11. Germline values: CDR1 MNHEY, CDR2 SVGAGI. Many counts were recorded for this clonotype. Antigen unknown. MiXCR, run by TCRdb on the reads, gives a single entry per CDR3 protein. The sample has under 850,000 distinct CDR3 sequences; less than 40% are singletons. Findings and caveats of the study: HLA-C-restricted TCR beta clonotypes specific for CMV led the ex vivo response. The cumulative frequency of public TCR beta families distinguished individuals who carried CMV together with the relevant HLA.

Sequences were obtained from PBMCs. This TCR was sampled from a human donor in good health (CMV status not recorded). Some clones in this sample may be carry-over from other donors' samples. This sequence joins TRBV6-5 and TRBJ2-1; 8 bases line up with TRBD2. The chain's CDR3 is CASSSIGLAGANEQFF. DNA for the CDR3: TGTGCCAGCAGTTCCATAGGACTAGCTGGTGCCAATGAGCAGTTCTTC.